This T cell receptor (beta chain) was captured by sequencing in a study of T cell responses to AZD1222 COVID-19 vaccine. Study-wide results and caveats: Baseline serology detected seropositivity in only a handful of AZD1222 recipients. Spike-specific TCR breadth rose after two AZD1222 doses, and depth rose as well.

Repertoires were generated with immunoSEQ multiplex PCR, while TCRdb's copy carries only in-frame clones and drops some. Counted here are about 120,000 clones, over 85% occurring once; the ten biggest clones make up 3.5% to 4.5%. The CDR3 has 16 amino acids. For this clone: What it binds is unknown.

The source of this sequence is an adult in good health. This sample comprised peripheral blood, obtained on day 0 of AZD1222 vaccination. V usage is TRBV1 and J usage is TRBJ2-3. TRBV1 is tagged as a pseudogene. CDR3 in DNA: TGCACCAGCAGCTCCCCCCGGCGTGTAGTAACAGATACGCAGTATTTT. It translates to CTSSSPRRVVTDTQYF.